The T cell receptor beta chain described here comes from a study of CD8+CD57+ T cells in acquired aplastic anemia. Overall study: An average of roughly 3 ug of DNA was obtained from sorted CD4+ and CD8+ cells. Study-wide results and limits: Patients had around 30 CD8+ CDR3 sequences in common with controls (the shared set).

This CDR3 has 12 amino acids. The germline CDR1 and CDR2 sequences are SGHVS and FNYEAQ. The V and J ends lost 0 bases and 6 bases respectively, with 5 bases between them. In this sample, this clonotype turned up many times. What it binds is not known. According to the study, genomic DNA was the template for TCR beta VDJ and CDR3 profiling. Via MiXCR, TCRdb re-called the reads, giving one row per CDR3 protein. Of 150,000 to 200,000 distinct CDR3 sequences listed, about 45% were seen once; the top ten hold approximately 3%. Whoever was chosen for sequencing had shown CD8+CD57+ cell expansion by flow cytometry. No patient had been given any therapy when blood was sampled.

This chain uses TRBV7-6 with TRBJ1-2; D is undetermined. What was sequenced was sorted CD4+, CD8+, or CD8+CD57+ T cells (not recorded which) from PBMCs. This receptor was taken from a human donor with aplastic anemia. This CDR3 reads CASSLAGDGYTF. CDR3 DNA sequence: TGTGCCAGCAGCTTAGCCGGAGATGGCTACACCTTC.